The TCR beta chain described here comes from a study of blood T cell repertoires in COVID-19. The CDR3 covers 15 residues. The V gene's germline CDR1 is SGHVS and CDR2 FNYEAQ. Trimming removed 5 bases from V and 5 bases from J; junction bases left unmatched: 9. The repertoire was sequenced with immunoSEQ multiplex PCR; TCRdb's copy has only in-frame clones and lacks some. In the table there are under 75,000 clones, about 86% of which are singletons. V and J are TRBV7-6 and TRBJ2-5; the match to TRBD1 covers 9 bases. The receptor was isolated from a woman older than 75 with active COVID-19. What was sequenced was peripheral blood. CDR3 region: CASSPGTGWEETQYF. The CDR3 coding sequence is TGTGCCAGCAGCCCGGGGACAGGGTGGGAGGAGACCCAGTACTTC.